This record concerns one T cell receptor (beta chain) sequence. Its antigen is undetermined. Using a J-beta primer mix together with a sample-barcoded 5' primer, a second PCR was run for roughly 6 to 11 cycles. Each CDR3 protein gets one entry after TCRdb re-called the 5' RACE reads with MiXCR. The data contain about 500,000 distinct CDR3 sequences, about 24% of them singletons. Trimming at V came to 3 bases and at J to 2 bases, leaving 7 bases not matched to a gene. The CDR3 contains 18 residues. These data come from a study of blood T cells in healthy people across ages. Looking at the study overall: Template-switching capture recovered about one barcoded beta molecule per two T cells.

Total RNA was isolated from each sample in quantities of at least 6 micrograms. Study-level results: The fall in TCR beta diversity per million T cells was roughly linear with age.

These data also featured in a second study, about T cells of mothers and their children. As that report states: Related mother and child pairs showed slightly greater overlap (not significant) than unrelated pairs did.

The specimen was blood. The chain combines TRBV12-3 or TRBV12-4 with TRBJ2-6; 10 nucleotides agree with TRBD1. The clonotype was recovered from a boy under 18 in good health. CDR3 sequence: CASSLGTGVSAGANVLTF. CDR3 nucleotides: TGTGCCAGCAGTTTGGGGACAGGGGTTTCCGCTGGGGCCAACGTCCTGACTTTC.